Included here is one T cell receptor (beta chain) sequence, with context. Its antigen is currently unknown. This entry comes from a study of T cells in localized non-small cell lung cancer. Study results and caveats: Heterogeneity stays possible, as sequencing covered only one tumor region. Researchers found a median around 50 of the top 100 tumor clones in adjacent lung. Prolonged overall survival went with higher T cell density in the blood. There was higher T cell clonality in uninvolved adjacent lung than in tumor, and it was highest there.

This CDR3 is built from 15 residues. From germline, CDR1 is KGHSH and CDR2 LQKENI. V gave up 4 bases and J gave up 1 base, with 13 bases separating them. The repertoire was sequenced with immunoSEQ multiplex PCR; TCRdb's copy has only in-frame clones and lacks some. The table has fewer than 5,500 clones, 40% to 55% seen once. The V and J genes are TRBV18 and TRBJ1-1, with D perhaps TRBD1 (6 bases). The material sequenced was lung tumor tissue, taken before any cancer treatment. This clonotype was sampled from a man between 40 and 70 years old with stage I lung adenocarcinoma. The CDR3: CASSRRTAENTEAFF. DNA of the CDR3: TGTGCCAGCTCACGAAGGACAGCTGAGAACACTGAAGCTTTCTTT.